The 8 T cell receptor beta chains below all came from one sample that was sequenced in a study of blood T cells in healthy people across ages (dated by TCRdb to 2014 to 2015). The library was generated by 5' RACE. Sequencing relied on an Illumina HiSeq 2500. A second PCR of about 7 to 12 cycles was performed with a sample-barcoded 5' primer and a J-beta primer mix. Through fastp at Q25 and MiXCR, TCRdb rebuilt clones from the public reads, retaining in-frame beta chains. One record per CDR3 amino acid sequence lists the most common genes and DNA. Here the sample has 1.5 million to 2 million distinct CDR3 sequences; around 48% occur a single time. Clones ranked in the top ten supply less than 2.5% of the sample. The sequencing sample was made of blood. The source of these receptors is a woman in her forties in good health.

The V gene is TRBV20-1, the J gene TRBJ2-5; D unclear. The CDR3 is made up of 11 amino acids. V was clipped by 4 bases and J by 11 bases, with 14 bases between them. Germline loops: CDR1 DFQATT, CDR2 SNEGSKA (reference sequence). CDR3 coding DNA: TGCAGTGCTAACTGGGTTTTTGAGCAGTACTTC. This gives the protein CSANWVFEQYF.

A few counts support this clonotype. The rearrangement joins TRBV24-1 to TRBJ2-7, with 10 bases aligning to TRBD1. This CDR3 is 15 amino acids long. Germline V gene sequence: CDR1 KGHDR, CDR2 SFDVKD. J was trimmed by 0 bases and V by 4 bases; bases with no gene match: 2. CDR3 amino acids: CATSDGTGVSYEQYF. CDR3 bases: TGTGCCACCAGTGACGGGACAGGGGTCTCCTACGAGCAGTACTTC.

This clonotype was picked up many times. The chain employs TRBV7-2 and TRBJ2-3, with D perhaps given as TRBD1 or TRBD2 (5 bases each). The CDR3 extends over 14 amino acids. The V end lost 6 bases, the J end lost 1 base, and 11 bases lay between the germline ends. CDR1 is SGHTA, CDR2 FQGNSA, per germline. This CDR3 reads CASSLLGGTDTQYF. In DNA, the CDR3 is TGTGCCAGCAGTTTACTAGGGGGCACAGATACGCAGTATTTT.

The chain combines TRBV6-2 or TRBV6-3 with TRBJ2-7; D may be TRBD1 (5 bases). The CDR3 runs to 15 residues. Deletions cut 2 bases from V and 0 bases from J, with 11 bases between. Germline V gives CDR1 MNHEY, CDR2 SVGEGT. The CDR3 here is CASSYMGLSSYEQYF. The DNA of the CDR3 is TGTGCCAGCAGTTACATGGGGCTGAGCTCCTACGAGCAGTACTTC.

The V and J genes are TRBV7-9 and TRBJ2-5; D possibly matches TRBD1 or TRBD2 (5 bases each). Germline CDR1 and CDR2: SEHNR and FQNEAQ (reference sequence). The CDR3 totals 15 residues. V lost 5 bases to trimming and J lost 5 bases, with 18 bases between them. The CDR3 spells CASSPGTAAGETQYF. In nucleotides, the CDR3 is TGTGCCAGCAGCCCCGGGACGGCTGCCGGCGAGACCCAGTACTTC.

Only a few counts were recorded for this clonotype. This chain uses TRBV28 with TRBJ2-1; TRBD2 might be the D (7 bases). Trimming removed 2 bases from V and 10 bases from J, with 12 bases in between. CDR1 and CDR2 from the germline V gene are MDHEN and SYDVKM. This CDR3 has 13 residues. The CDR3 reads CASSLERGHEQFF. CDR3 in DNA: TGTGCCAGCAGTTTAGAGCGGGGACACGAGCAGTTCTTC.

This clonotype appeared once. J is TRBJ2-1 and V is TRBV6-2 or TRBV6-3; the match to TRBD2 covers 12 bases. Trimming removed 7 bases from V and 5 bases from J; junction bases left unmatched: 9. Germline assignment: CDR1 MNHEY and CDR2 SVGEGT. This CDR3 has 16 residues. In nucleotides, the CDR3 is TGTGCCAGCAACGAACCTAGCGGGGGGGCCAACAATGAGCAGTTCTTC. Translation: CASNEPSGGANNEQFF.

This sequence joins TRBV2 and TRBJ2-7; the D is unclear. The J call is in doubt because the DNA end fits TRBJ2-5 better. Germline CDR1 and CDR2: SNHLY and FYNNEI. This CDR3 is built from 11 residues. CDR3 sequence: CARGLKETQYF. CDR3 sequence (DNA): TGTGCCAGGGGTCTGAAGGAGACCCAGTACTTC.